This is a list of T cell receptor beta chains from one sample in a study of a mutant IDH1 vaccine in newly diagnosed glioma. No cognate antigen is known for these TCRs. Sequenced by immunoSEQ multiplex PCR; TCRdb stores in-frame clones only, minus some. Among about 50,000 clones listed, 84% were seen once. The sequencing here drew on PBMCs, taken from a glioma patient whose treatment included an IDH1 peptide vaccine. The receptor source for this set is a young woman with glioma. Some clones in this sample may be carry-over from other donors' samples. CDR3s include the opening cysteine and the closing phenylalanine or tryptophan. A D gene is named only where the DNA matches it firmly. Size is omitted from some rows. Given values are once, few, many or a class for expanded clones.

abundance: -; d_gene: TRBD2; j_gene: TRBJ2-1; v_gene: TRBV19; CDR3aa: CASSNSREGVYNEQFF; CDR3nt: TGTGCCAGTAGTAACTCTCGGGAGGGGGTCTACAATGAGCAGTTCTTC
abundance: -; d_gene: -; j_gene: TRBJ2-7; v_gene: TRBV5-1; CDR3aa: CASSLEGGLGYEQYF; CDR3nt: TGCGCCAGCAGCTTGGAGGGTGGTCTAGGGTACGAGCAGTACTTC
abundance: -; d_gene: -; j_gene: TRBJ2-7; v_gene: TRBV10-2; CDR3aa: CASSPAWEQYF; CDR3nt: TGCGCCAGCAGCCCAGCGTGGGAGCAGTACTTC
abundance: few; d_gene: -; j_gene: TRBJ1-2; v_gene: TRBV4-1; CDR3aa: CASSQGAVGYTF; CDR3nt: TGCGCCAGCAGCCAAGGGGCAGTTGGCTACACCTTC
abundance: -; d_gene: -; j_gene: TRBJ2-2; v_gene: TRBV7-6; CDR3aa: CASSLAGYTGELFF; CDR3nt: TGTGCCAGCAGCTTAGCCGGATACACCGGGGAGCTGTTTTTT
abundance: -; d_gene: TRBD2; j_gene: TRBJ2-3; v_gene: TRBV10-1; CDR3aa: CASSPGLDPDTQYF; CDR3nt: TGCGCCAGCAGCCCCGGACTAGACCCAGATACGCAGTATTTT
abundance: -; d_gene: -; j_gene: TRBJ2-3; v_gene: TRBV6-5; CDR3aa: CASSYGAGGTDTQYF; CDR3nt: TGTGCCAGCAGTTACGGGGCGGGCGGCACAGATACGCAGTATTTT
abundance: -; d_gene: TRBD1; j_gene: TRBJ1-2; v_gene: TRBV27; CDR3aa: CASSLTGQGNYGYTF; CDR3nt: TGTGCCAGCAGTTTAACGGGACAGGGGAACTATGGCTACACCTTC
abundance: -; d_gene: TRBD1; j_gene: TRBJ2-2; v_gene: TRBV4-1; CDR3aa: CASSGGTGINTGELFF; CDR3nt: TGCGCCAGCAGCGGGGGGACAGGGATCAACACCGGGGAGCTGTTTTTT
abundance: -; d_gene: TRBD2; j_gene: TRBJ2-2; v_gene: TRBV2; CDR3aa: CASSGLRGLVRTGELFF; CDR3nt: TGTGCCAGCAGTGGGTTGAGGGGACTAGTAAGGACCGGGGAGCTGTTTTTT
abundance: -; d_gene: -; j_gene: TRBJ2-1; v_gene: TRBV4-1; CDR3aa: CASRIVSGGLSSYNEQFF; CDR3nt: TGCGCCAGCAGAATAGTCAGTGGCGGGCTAAGCTCCTACAATGAGCAGTTCTTC
abundance: few; d_gene: TRBD1; j_gene: TRBJ2-6; v_gene: TRBV5-1; CDR3aa: CASSILGGAGANVLTF; CDR3nt: TGCGCCAGCAGCATACTAGGGGGCGCTGGGGCCAACGTCCTGACTTTC
abundance: -; d_gene: -; j_gene: TRBJ2-2; v_gene: TRBV29-1; CDR3aa: CSVPTDTGELFF; CDR3nt: TGCAGCGTTCCAACAGACACCGGGGAGCTGTTTTTT
abundance: few; d_gene: -; j_gene: TRBJ2-7; v_gene: TRBV5-1; CDR3aa: CASSLDRNYYEQYF; CDR3nt: TGCGCCAGCAGCTTGGATCGGAACTACTACGAGCAGTACTTC
abundance: -; d_gene: -; j_gene: TRBJ2-7; v_gene: TRBV10-3; CDR3aa: CAIKAPSPDEQYF; CDR3nt: TGTGCCATCAAAGCACCTTCCCCAGACGAGCAGTACTTC
abundance: -; d_gene: TRBD1; j_gene: TRBJ1-1; v_gene: TRBV2; CDR3aa: CASSEDLRQGNTEAFF; CDR3nt: TGTGCCAGCAGTGAAGACCTTAGACAGGGTAATACTGAAGCTTTCTTT
abundance: -; d_gene: TRBD1; j_gene: TRBJ2-1; v_gene: TRBV29-1; CDR3aa: CSGDRDSLF; CDR3nt: TGCAGCGGGGACAGGGACTCCCTCTTC
abundance: once; d_gene: -; j_gene: TRBJ2-1; v_gene: TRBV7-9; CDR3aa: CAGNNEQFF; CDR3nt: TGTGCCGGGAACAATGAGCAGTTCTTC
abundance: -; d_gene: -; j_gene: TRBJ2-3; v_gene: TRBV28; CDR3aa: CASSGAGTRNTQYF; CDR3nt: TGTGCCAGCAGTGGGGCGGGGACCAGGAATACGCAGTATTTT
abundance: -; d_gene: -; j_gene: TRBJ1-3; v_gene: TRBV7-9; CDR3aa: CASSPEVGSGNTIYF; CDR3nt: TGTGCCAGCAGCCCAGAAGTCGGCTCTGGAAACACCATATATTTT
abundance: -; d_gene: -; j_gene: TRBJ2-1; v_gene: TRBV13; CDR3aa: CASSLSAGMPYNEQFF; CDR3nt: TGTGCCAGCAGCTTAAGCGCGGGAATGCCCTACAATGAGCAGTTCTTC
abundance: few; d_gene: -; j_gene: TRBJ1-1; v_gene: TRBV7-9; CDR3aa: CASSPDMNTEAFF; CDR3nt: TGTGCCAGCAGCCCAGACATGAACACTGAAGCTTTCTTT
abundance: -; d_gene: TRBD2; j_gene: TRBJ2-7; v_gene: TRBV6-1; CDR3aa: CASGKKGLVKYF; CDR3nt: TGTGCCAGCGGAAAAAAGGGACTAGTAAAGTACTTC
abundance: -; d_gene: TRBD2; j_gene: TRBJ2-5; v_gene: TRBV19; CDR3aa: CATSGGEQETQYF; CDR3nt: TGTGCCACTTCGGGGGGAGAGCAAGAGACCCAGTACTTC
abundance: -; d_gene: TRBD1; j_gene: TRBJ1-1; v_gene: TRBV19; CDR3aa: CASRSDRVMWTEAFF; CDR3nt: TGTGCCAGTAGATCTGACAGGGTAATGTGGACTGAAGCTTTCTTT
abundance: -; d_gene: -; j_gene: TRBJ1-3; v_gene: TRBV4-1; CDR3aa: CASSQVGGTQRSGNTIYF; CDR3nt: TGCGCCAGCAGCCAAGTGGGTGGTACGCAGAGGTCTGGAAACACCATATATTTT
abundance: -; d_gene: -; j_gene: TRBJ1-1; v_gene: TRBV28; CDR3aa: CASSLVGDMNTEAFF; CDR3nt: TGTGCCAGCAGTTTAGTTGGGGACATGAACACTGAAGCTTTCTTT
abundance: -; d_gene: -; j_gene: TRBJ2-2; v_gene: TRBV11-2; CDR3aa: CASSLRGTGELFF; CDR3nt: TGTGCCAGCAGCTTAAGGGGTACCGGGGAGCTGTTTTTT
abundance: few; d_gene: -; j_gene: TRBJ1-4; v_gene: TRBV9; CDR3aa: CASSVEGTNEKLFF; CDR3nt: TGTGCCAGCAGCGTAGAGGGTACTAATGAAAAACTGTTTTTT
abundance: -; d_gene: -; j_gene: TRBJ2-1; v_gene: TRBV5-6; CDR3aa: CASSLGGEQFF; CDR3nt: TGTGCCAGCAGCTTGGGGGGTGAGCAGTTCTTC
abundance: -; d_gene: -; j_gene: TRBJ1-4; v_gene: TRBV7-9; CDR3aa: CASSSPPGNEKLFF; CDR3nt: TGTGCCAGCAGCTCCCCACCTGGTAATGAAAAACTGTTTTTT
abundance: -; d_gene: -; j_gene: TRBJ2-7; v_gene: TRBV10-2; CDR3aa: CASSGPPSYEQYF; CDR3nt: TGCGCCAGCAGTGGGCCCCCCAGCTACGAGCAGTACTTC
abundance: -; d_gene: -; j_gene: TRBJ2-1; v_gene: TRBV19; CDR3aa: CASSISRTVYNEQFF; CDR3nt: TGTGCCAGTAGTATTAGCCGGACAGTGTACAATGAGCAGTTCTTC
abundance: -; d_gene: -; j_gene: TRBJ2-3; v_gene: TRBV30; CDR3aa: CAWGPDTDTQYF; CDR3nt: TGTGCCTGGGGACCTGACACAGATACGCAGTATTTT
abundance: once; d_gene: -; j_gene: TRBJ2-7; v_gene: TRBV7-2; CDR3aa: CASSSVGSYEQYF; CDR3nt: TGTGCCAGCAGCTCCGTCGGAAGCTACGAGCAGTACTTC
abundance: -; d_gene: -; j_gene: TRBJ2-5; v_gene: TRBV6-5; CDR3aa: CASSDRDTQETQYF; CDR3nt: TGTGCCAGCAGCGACCGGGACACCCAAGAGACCCAGTACTTC
abundance: -; d_gene: -; j_gene: TRBJ2-1; v_gene: TRBV28; CDR3aa: CASSLGQNHNEQFF; CDR3nt: TGTGCCAGCAGTTTAGGGCAGAATCACAATGAGCAGTTCTTC
abundance: -; d_gene: -; j_gene: TRBJ2-5; v_gene: TRBV30; CDR3aa: CAWGAPGETQYF; CDR3nt: TGTGCCTGGGGGGCCCCCGGTGAGACCCAGTACTTC
abundance: -; d_gene: TRBD2; j_gene: TRBJ2-7; v_gene: TRBV27; CDR3aa: CASSNLRVAGVWGYEQYF; CDR3nt: TGTGCCAGCAGTAATCTGAGGGTAGCGGGAGTATGGGGCTACGAGCAGTACTTC
abundance: -; d_gene: -; j_gene: TRBJ1-5; v_gene: TRBV15; CDR3aa: CATEQPQHF; CDR3nt: TGTGCCACCGAACAGCCCCAGCATTTT
abundance: -; d_gene: -; j_gene: TRBJ2-5; v_gene: TRBV4-1; CDR3aa: CASSPHALEKQYF; CDR3nt: TGCGCCAGCAGCCCTCACGCCTTAGAGAAACAGTACTTC
abundance: -; d_gene: -; j_gene: TRBJ2-3; v_gene: TRBV5-1; CDR3aa: CASSFAPSDTQYF; CDR3nt: TGCGCCAGCAGCTTTGCCCCGAGCGATACGCAGTATTTT
abundance: -; d_gene: -; j_gene: TRBJ2-3; v_gene: TRBV5-1; CDR3aa: CASSSPATDTQYF; CDR3nt: TGCGCCAGCAGCAGCCCGGCCACAGATACGCAGTATTTT
abundance: -; d_gene: TRBD1; j_gene: TRBJ2-7; v_gene: TRBV6-5; CDR3aa: CASSRGRRSYEQYF; CDR3nt: TGTGCCAGCAGTAGGGGGCGGCGATCCTACGAGCAGTACTTC
abundance: -; d_gene: -; j_gene: TRBJ2-1; v_gene: TRBV7-8; CDR3aa: CASSYTGFNEQFF; CDR3nt: TGTGCCAGCAGCTACACAGGGTTTAATGAGCAGTTCTTC
abundance: -; d_gene: -; j_gene: TRBJ2-7; v_gene: TRBV7-2; CDR3aa: CASSSIIYEQYF; CDR3nt: TGTGCCAGCAGCTCTATTATCTACGAGCAGTACTTC
abundance: -; d_gene: -; j_gene: TRBJ1-5; v_gene: TRBV27; CDR3aa: CASSLAQGSNQPQHF; CDR3nt: TGTGCCAGCAGTTTAGCGCAGGGAAGCAATCAGCCCCAGCATTTT
abundance: -; d_gene: TRBD1; j_gene: TRBJ1-2; v_gene: TRBV19; CDR3aa: CASTPGGRSGGYTF; CDR3nt: TGTGCCAGTACCCCAGGGGGACGGAGCGGGGGCTACACCTTC
abundance: once; d_gene: -; j_gene: TRBJ2-1; v_gene: TRBV13; CDR3aa: CASSFWSIYNEQFF; CDR3nt: TGTGCCAGCAGCTTTTGGAGTATATACAATGAGCAGTTCTTC
abundance: -; d_gene: -; j_gene: TRBJ2-1; v_gene: TRBV7-2; CDR3aa: CASSLAQGNEQFF; CDR3nt: TGTGCCAGCAGCTTAGCGCAGGGTAATGAGCAGTTCTTC
abundance: few; d_gene: -; j_gene: TRBJ2-1; v_gene: TRBV4-1; CDR3aa: CASSQGRDSDDEQFF; CDR3nt: TGCGCCAGCAGCCAAGGCCGGGACTCCGACGATGAGCAGTTCTTC
abundance: -; d_gene: -; j_gene: TRBJ2-7; v_gene: TRBV7-8; CDR3aa: CASSLDLPPYEQYF; CDR3nt: TGTGCCAGCAGCTTAGATCTGCCCCCCTACGAGCAGTACTTC
abundance: few; d_gene: TRBD2; j_gene: TRBJ2-2; v_gene: TRBV27; CDR3aa: CASSSTSSGTGELFF; CDR3nt: TGTGCCAGCAGTTCGACTAGCTCTGGCACCGGGGAGCTGTTTTTT